This T cell receptor beta chain was captured by sequencing in a study of blood T cell repertoires in COVID-19. Overall study: Sources were T cells, B-cell-depleted T cells, or PBMCs; the material itself was cDNA or gDNA.

From germline, CDR1 is MNHNS and CDR2 SASEGT. The trim removed 4 bases at V and 3 bases at J, leaving 9 bases unmatched. This CDR3 contains 16 residues. Clones were read by immunoSEQ multiplex PCR, and TCRdb kept only the in-frame ones, dropping some. The profile covers some 140,000 clones, with over 60% appearing a single time and approximately 1.8% taken by the ten largest. The source material was peripheral blood. The chain is built from TRBV6-1 and TRBJ1-5; 7 bases are a match to TRBD1. This TCR was recovered from a man older than 75 with acute or convalescent COVID-19. For the CDR3, the DNA is TGTGCCAGCAGTGCGGGGACCGGGACAGTCAATCAGCCCCAGCATTTT. Its translation is CASSAGTGTVNQPQHF.